The rows below give T cell receptor beta chains drawn from one sample of a study of T cell changes during pregnancy in multiple sclerosis. TCRdb's copy holds only in-frame clones and misses some; the assay was immunoSEQ multiplex PCR. The sample yields 35,000 to 50,000 clones, roughly nine tenths seen once. The sample consisted of CD4+ T cells from peripheral blood mononuclear cells, taken after pregnancy. Receptor source: a female donor with multiple sclerosis, enrolled in a pregnancy study. The CDR3 runs from the conserved cysteine through the conserved F or W. D genes are given only for firm matches. Clone size, where shown, is once, few, many, or a class for clones that have expanded.

cdr3_length: 14
clone_size: .
j_call: TRBJ1-2
v_call: TRBV7-3
d_call: .
cdr3_nt: TGTGCCAGCAGCTCAAACAGGGTGAGGGATGGCTACACCTTC
cdr3_aa: CASSSNRVRDGYTF

cdr3_length: 13
clone_size: few
j_call: TRBJ2-5
v_call: TRBV10-3
d_call: .
cdr3_nt: TGTGCCATCAGTGCAGCGGGCCAAGAGACCCAGTACTTC
cdr3_aa: CAISAAGQETQYF

cdr3_length: 15
clone_size: few
j_call: TRBJ1-1
v_call: TRBV7-2
d_call: .
cdr3_nt: TGTGCCAGCAGCTTACATCCGGGATCTGACACTGAAGCTTTCTTT
cdr3_aa: CASSLHPGSDTEAFF

cdr3_length: 13
clone_size: .
j_call: TRBJ2-3
v_call: TRBV2
d_call: .
cdr3_nt: TGTGCCAGCAGCTACAGCCCCACAGATACGCAGTATTTT
cdr3_aa: CASSYSPTDTQYF

cdr3_length: 13
clone_size: .
j_call: TRBJ2-7
v_call: TRBV5-1
d_call: .
cdr3_nt: TGCGCCAGCAGCCCAGGGAATTCCTACGAGCAGTACTTC
cdr3_aa: CASSPGNSYEQYF

cdr3_length: 13
clone_size: .
j_call: TRBJ2-3
v_call: TRBV19
d_call: .
cdr3_nt: TGTGCCAGTAGGACAGCTAGCACAGATACGCAGTATTTT
cdr3_aa: CASRTASTDTQYF

cdr3_length: 14
clone_size: .
j_call: TRBJ2-7
v_call: TRBV9
d_call: .
cdr3_nt: TGTGCCAGCAGCGTAGAACTGGGGGCGGGTGAGCAGTACTTC
cdr3_aa: CASSVELGAGEQYF

cdr3_length: 16
clone_size: .
j_call: TRBJ1-5
v_call: TRBV5-1
d_call: .
cdr3_nt: TGCGCCAGCAGCTTGGAGGGAGGACATGCTGGTCAGCCCCAGCATTTT
cdr3_aa: CASSLEGGHAGQPQHF

cdr3_length: 15
clone_size: .
j_call: TRBJ2-3
v_call: TRBV5-1
d_call: TRBD2
cdr3_nt: TGCGCCAGCAGCTCTTCTAGCGGGAGCACAGATACGCAGTATTTT
cdr3_aa: CASSSSSGSTDTQYF

cdr3_length: 14
clone_size: .
j_call: TRBJ2-7
v_call: TRBV27
d_call: TRBD2
cdr3_nt: TGTGCCAGCATCCCGTGGCGTCCGGGAGGCGAGCAGTACTTC
cdr3_aa: CASIPWRPGGEQYF

cdr3_length: 17
clone_size: .
j_call: TRBJ2-1
v_call: TRBV4-1
d_call: TRBD2
cdr3_nt: TGCGCCAGCAGCCGGCCTGATAGCGGGAGAGGGTACAATGAGCAGTTCTTC
cdr3_aa: CASSRPDSGRGYNEQFF

cdr3_length: 13
clone_size: few
j_call: TRBJ1-4
v_call: TRBV18
d_call: .
cdr3_nt: TGTGCCAGCTCTTCCGGGAACCGTGAAAAACTGTTTTTT
cdr3_aa: CASSSGNREKLFF

cdr3_length: 12
clone_size: .
j_call: TRBJ2-7
v_call: TRBV2
d_call: TRBD2
cdr3_nt: TGTGCCAGCAGTGGACTAGCAGAGAAGCAGTACTTC
cdr3_aa: CASSGLAEKQYF

cdr3_length: 17
clone_size: .
j_call: TRBJ2-1
v_call: TRBV4-1
d_call: .
cdr3_nt: TGCGCCAGCAGCCACCACCGGGACACCCTTACCTACAATGAGCAGTTCTTC
cdr3_aa: CASSHHRDTLTYNEQFF

cdr3_length: 17
clone_size: once
j_call: TRBJ2-7
v_call: TRBV21-1
d_call: .
cdr3_nt: TGTGCCAGCAGCCCCAAATCATTCGACGGGGACTCCTACGAGCAGTACTTC
cdr3_aa: CASSPKSFDGDSYEQYF